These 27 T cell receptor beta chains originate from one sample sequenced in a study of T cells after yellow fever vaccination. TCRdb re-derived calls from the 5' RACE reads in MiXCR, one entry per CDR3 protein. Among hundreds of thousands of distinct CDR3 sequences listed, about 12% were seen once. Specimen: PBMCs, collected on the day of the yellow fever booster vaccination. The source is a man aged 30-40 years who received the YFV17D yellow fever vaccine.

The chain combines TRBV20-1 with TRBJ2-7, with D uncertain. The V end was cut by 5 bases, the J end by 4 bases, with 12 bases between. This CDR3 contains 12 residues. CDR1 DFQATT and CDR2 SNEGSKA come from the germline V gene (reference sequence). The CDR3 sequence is CSAPRNSYEQYF. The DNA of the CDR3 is TGCAGTGCTCCCCGTAACAGTTACGAGCAGTACTTC.

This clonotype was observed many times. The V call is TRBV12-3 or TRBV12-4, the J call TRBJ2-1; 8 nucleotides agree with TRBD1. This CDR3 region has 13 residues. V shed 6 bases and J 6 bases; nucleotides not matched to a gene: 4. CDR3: CASRPGQGNEQFF. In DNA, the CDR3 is TGTGCCAGCAGACCCGGACAGGGCAATGAGCAGTTCTTC.

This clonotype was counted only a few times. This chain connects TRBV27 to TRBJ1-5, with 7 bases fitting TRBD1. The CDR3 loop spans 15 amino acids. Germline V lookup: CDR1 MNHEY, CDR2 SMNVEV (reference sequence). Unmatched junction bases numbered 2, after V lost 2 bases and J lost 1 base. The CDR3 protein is CASSLNRGSNQPQHF. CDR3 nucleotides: TGTGCCAGCAGTTTAAACAGGGGCAGCAATCAGCCCCAGCATTTT.

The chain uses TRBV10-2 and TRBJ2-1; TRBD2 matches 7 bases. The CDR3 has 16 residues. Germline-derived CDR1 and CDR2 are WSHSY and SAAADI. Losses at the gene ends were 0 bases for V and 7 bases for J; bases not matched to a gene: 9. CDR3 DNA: TGCGCCAGCAGTGAGTCGGGGGGGATTCTTTCGAATGAGCAGTTCTTC. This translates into CASSESGGILSNEQFF.

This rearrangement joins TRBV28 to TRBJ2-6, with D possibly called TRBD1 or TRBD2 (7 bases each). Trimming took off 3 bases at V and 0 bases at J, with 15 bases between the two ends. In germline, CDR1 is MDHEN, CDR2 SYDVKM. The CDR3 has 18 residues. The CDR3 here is CASSFPQGGTSGANVLTF. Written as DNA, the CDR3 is TGTGCCAGCAGTTTCCCGCAGGGGGGGACCTCTGGGGCCAACGTCCTGACTTTC.

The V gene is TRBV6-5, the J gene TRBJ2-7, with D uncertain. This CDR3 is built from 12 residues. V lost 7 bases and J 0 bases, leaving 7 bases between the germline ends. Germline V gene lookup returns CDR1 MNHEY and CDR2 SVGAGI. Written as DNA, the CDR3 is TGTGCCAGCATGGGAAGCTCCTACGAGCAGTACTTC. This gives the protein CASMGSSYEQYF.

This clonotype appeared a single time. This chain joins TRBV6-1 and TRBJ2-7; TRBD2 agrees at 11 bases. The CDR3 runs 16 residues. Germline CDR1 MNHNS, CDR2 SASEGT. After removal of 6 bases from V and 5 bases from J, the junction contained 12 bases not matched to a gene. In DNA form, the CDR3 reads TGTGCCAGCAGGCTAGCGGGAGGAAGGTTTCCCCACGAGCAGTACTTC. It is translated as CASRLAGGRFPHEQYF.

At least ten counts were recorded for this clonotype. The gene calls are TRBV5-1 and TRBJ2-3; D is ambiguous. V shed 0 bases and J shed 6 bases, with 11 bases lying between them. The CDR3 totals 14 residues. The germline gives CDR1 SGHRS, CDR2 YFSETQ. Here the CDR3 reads CASSLEEPRDTQYF. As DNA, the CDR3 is TGCGCCAGCAGCTTGGAGGAACCGAGGGATACGCAGTATTTT. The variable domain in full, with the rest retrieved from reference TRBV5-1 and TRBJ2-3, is KAGVTQTPRYLIKTRGQQVTLSCSPISGHRSVSWYQQTPGQGLQFLFEYFSETQRNKGNFPGRFSGRQFSNSRSEMNVSTLELGDSALYLCASSLEEPRDTQYFGPGTRLTVL.

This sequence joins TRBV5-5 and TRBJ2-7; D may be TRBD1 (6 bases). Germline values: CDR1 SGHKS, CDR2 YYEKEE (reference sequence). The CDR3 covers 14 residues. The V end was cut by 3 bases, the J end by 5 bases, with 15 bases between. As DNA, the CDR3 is TGTGCCAGCAGCTCTACCGCCGGGACAAACGAGCAGTACTTC. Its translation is CASSSTAGTNEQYF.

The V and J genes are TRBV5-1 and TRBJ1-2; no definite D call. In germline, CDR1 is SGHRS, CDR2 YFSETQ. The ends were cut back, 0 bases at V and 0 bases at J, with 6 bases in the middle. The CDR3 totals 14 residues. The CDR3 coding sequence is TGCGCCAGCAGCTTGGCAGTTCCTAACTATGGCTACACCTTC. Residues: CASSLAVPNYGYTF. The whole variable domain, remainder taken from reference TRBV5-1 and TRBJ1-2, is KAGVTQTPRYLIKTRGQQVTLSCSPISGHRSVSWYQQTPGQGLQFLFEYFSETQRNKGNFPGRFSGRQFSNSRSEMNVSTLELGDSALYLCASSLAVPNYGYTFGSGTRLTVV.

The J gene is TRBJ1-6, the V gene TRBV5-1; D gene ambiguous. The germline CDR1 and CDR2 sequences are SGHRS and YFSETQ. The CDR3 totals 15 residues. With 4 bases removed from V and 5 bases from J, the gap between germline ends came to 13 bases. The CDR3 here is CASSAWDVNNSPLHF. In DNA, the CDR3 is TGCGCCAGCAGCGCCTGGGATGTAAATAATTCACCCCTCCACTTT.

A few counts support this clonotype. The CDR3 loop reads CSARVGGPQETQYF. As DNA, the CDR3 is TGCAGTGCTAGAGTAGGGGGCCCTCAAGAGACCCAGTACTTC. This sequence joins TRBV20-1 and TRBJ2-5; 7 bases are a match to TRBD1. Germline V gene data show CDR1 as DFQATT and CDR2 as SNEGSKA (reference sequence). The trim removed 1 base at V and 2 bases at J, leaving 4 bases unmatched. This CDR3 is 14 amino acids long.

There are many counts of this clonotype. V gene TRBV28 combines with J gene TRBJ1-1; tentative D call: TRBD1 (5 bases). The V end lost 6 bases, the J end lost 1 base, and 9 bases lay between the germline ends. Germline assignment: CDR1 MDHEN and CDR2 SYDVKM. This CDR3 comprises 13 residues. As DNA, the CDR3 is TGTGCCAGCAGGCATGGACAGAACACTGAAGCTTTCTTT. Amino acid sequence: CASRHGQNTEAFF.

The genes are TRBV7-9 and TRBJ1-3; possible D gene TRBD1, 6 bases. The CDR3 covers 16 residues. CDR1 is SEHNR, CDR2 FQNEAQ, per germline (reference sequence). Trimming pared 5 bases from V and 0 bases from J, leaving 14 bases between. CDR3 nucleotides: TGTGCCAGCAGCCCCCGGGACACTTACTCTGGAAACACCATATATTTT. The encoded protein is CASSPRDTYSGNTIYF.

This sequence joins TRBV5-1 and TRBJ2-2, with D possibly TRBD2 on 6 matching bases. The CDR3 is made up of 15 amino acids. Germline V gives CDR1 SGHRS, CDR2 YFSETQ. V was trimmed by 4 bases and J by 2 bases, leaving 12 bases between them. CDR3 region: CASSDQGLNTGELFF. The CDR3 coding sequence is TGCGCCAGCAGCGATCAGGGACTCAACACCGGGGAGCTGTTTTTT.

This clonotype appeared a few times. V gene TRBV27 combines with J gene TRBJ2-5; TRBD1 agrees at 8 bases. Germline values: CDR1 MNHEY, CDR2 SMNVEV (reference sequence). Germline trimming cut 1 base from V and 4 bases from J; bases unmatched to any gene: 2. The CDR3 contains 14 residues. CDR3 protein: CASSLFTGGETQYF. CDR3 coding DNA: TGTGCCAGCAGTTTATTCACAGGGGGAGAGACCCAGTACTTC.

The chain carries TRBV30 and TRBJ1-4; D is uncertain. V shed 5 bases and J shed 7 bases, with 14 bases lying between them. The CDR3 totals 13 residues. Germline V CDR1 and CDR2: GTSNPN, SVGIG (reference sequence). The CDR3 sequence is CAWVIGNGEKLFF. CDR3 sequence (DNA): TGTGCCTGGGTTATAGGGAACGGTGAAAAACTGTTTTTT.

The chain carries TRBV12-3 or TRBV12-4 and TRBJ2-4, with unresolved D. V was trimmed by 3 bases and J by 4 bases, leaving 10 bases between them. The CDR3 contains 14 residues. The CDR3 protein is CASSFSQRKNIQYF. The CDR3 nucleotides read TGTGCCAGCAGTTTCTCACAGAGAAAAAACATTCAGTACTTC.

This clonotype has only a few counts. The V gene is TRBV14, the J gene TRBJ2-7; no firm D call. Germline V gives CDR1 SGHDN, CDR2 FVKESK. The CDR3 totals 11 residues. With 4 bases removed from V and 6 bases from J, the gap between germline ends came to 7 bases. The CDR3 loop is CASSRGFEQYF. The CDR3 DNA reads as TGTGCCAGCAGCCGCGGATTCGAGCAGTACTTC.

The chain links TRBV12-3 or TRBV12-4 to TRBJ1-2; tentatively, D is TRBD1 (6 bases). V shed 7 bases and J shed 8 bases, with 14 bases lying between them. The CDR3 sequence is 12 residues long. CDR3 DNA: TGTGCCAGCACGAGAAGGGGGGGAGGCTACACCTTC. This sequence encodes CASTRRGGGYTF.

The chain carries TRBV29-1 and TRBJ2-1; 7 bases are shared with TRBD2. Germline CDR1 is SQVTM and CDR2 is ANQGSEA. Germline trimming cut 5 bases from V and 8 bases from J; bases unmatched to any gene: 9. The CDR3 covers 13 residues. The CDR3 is CSVLASGKYEQFF. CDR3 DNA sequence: TGCAGCGTTTTAGCTAGCGGAAAGTATGAGCAGTTCTTC.

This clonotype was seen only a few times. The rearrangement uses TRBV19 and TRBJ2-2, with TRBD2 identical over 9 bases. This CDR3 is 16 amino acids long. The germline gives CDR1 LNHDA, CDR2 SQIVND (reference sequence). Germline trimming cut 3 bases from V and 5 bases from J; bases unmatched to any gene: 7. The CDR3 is CASSIDLAGITGELFF. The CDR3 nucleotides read TGTGCCAGTAGTATTGACCTAGCGGGAATTACCGGGGAGCTGTTTTTT.

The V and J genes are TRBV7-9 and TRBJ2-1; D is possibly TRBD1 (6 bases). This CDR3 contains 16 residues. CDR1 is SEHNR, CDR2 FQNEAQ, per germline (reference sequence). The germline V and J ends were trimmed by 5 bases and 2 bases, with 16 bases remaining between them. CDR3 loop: CASSPYREMTYNEQFF. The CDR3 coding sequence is TGTGCCAGCAGCCCATACAGGGAAATGACCTACAATGAGCAGTTCTTC.

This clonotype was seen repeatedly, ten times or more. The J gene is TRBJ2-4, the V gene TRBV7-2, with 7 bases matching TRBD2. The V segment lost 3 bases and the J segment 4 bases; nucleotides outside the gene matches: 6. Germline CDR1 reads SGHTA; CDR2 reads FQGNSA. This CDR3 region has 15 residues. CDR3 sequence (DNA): TGTGCCAGCAGCTTTCCGACCGGGGGGAAAAACATTCAGTACTTC. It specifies CASSFPTGGKNIQYF.

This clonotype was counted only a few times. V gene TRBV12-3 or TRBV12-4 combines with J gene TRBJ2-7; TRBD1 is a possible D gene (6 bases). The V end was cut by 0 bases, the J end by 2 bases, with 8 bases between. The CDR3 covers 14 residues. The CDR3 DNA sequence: TGTGCCAGCAGTTTAGCTCGGACAGCCTACGAGCAGTACTTC. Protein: CASSLARTAYEQYF.

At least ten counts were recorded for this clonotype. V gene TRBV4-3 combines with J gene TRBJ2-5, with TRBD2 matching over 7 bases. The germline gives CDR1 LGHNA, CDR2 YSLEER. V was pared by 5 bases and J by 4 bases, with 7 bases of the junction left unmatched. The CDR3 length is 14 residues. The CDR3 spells CASSGGRGGETQYF. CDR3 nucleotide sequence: TGCGCCAGCAGCGGCGGGAGAGGTGGAGAGACCCAGTACTTC.

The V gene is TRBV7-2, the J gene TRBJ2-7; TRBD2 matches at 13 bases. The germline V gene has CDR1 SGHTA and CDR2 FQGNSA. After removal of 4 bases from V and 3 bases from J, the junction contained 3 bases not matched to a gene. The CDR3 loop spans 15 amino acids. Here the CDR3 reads CASSWGLAGYYEQYF. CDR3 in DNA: TGTGCCAGCAGCTGGGGACTAGCGGGGTACTACGAGCAGTACTTC.